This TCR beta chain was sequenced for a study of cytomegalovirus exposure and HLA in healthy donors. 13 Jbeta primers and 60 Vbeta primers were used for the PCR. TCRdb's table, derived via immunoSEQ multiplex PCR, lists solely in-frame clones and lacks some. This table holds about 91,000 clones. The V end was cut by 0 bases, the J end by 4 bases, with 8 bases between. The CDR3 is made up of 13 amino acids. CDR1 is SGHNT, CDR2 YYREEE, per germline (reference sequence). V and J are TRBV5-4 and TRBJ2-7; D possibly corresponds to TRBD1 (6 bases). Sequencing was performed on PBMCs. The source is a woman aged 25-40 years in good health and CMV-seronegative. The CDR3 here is CASSLGQEYEQYF. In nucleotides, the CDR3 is TGTGCCAGCAGCTTGGGACAGGAGTACGAGCAGTACTTC.